The entry below describes one TCR beta chain. The target antigen is unknown. Libraries were prepared by immunoSEQ multiplex PCR; TCRdb keeps only in-frame clonotypes and omits some of them. Here the sample spans around 25,000 clones, over 60% being singletons. The entry originates in a study of T cell clonotyping in hematopoietic cell transplantation. Study observations and caveats: After transplant, recipient diversity fell while pathologically expanded clonotypes grew through day 180.

This CDR3 is 12 amino acids long. V shed 5 bases and J shed 4 bases, with 9 bases lying between them. The germline gives CDR1 MNHNS, CDR2 SASEGT. Described time point: recipient sample about 28 days before transplant, after cytoreduction. Material: peripheral blood mononuclear cells, obtained before stem cell transplant. The rearrangement links TRBV6-1 to TRBJ2-7; a possible D gene is TRBD2 (5 bases). This sequence was found in a man aged 50-59 years with myelodysplastic syndrome. Some clones in this sample may be carry-over from other donors' samples. The CDR3, as DNA: TGTGCCAGCAGTCTCGGACTGTACGAGCAGTACTTC. As protein: CASSLGLYEQYF.